This T cell receptor (beta chain) is from a study of T cell changes during pregnancy in multiple sclerosis. The assay was immunoSEQ multiplex PCR, and TCRdb's table has in-frame clones only and misses some. This sample carries 70,000 to 80,000 clones, over 85% of them seen once, and the ten largest clones take under 1.3%. Trimming removed 3 bases from V and 1 base from J; junction bases left unmatched: 16. Germline V gives CDR1 SGDLS, CDR2 YYNGEE. The CDR3 is made up of 20 amino acids. The chain joins TRBV9 to TRBJ2-1; 10 bases align to TRBD2. Sequencing used peripheral blood, obtained in the first trimester of pregnancy. The source of this sequence is a female donor with multiple sclerosis, enrolled in a pregnancy study. DNA of the CDR3: TGTGCCAGCAGCGCCCGACTAAGCGGGAGGGCTGAGGGGTCCTACAATGAGCAGTTCTTC. It encodes CASSARLSGRAEGSYNEQFF.